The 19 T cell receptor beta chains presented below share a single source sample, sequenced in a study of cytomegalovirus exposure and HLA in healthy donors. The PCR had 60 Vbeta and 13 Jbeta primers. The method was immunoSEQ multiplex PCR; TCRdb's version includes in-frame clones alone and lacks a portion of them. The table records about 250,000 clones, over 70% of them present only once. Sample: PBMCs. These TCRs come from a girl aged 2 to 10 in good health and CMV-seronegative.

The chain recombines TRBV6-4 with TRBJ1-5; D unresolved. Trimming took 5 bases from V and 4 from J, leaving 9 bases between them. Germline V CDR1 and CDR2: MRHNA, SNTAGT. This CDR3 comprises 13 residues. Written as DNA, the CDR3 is TGTGCCAGCAGTATAAGAGCGAATCAGCCCCAGCATTTT. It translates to CASSIRANQPQHF.

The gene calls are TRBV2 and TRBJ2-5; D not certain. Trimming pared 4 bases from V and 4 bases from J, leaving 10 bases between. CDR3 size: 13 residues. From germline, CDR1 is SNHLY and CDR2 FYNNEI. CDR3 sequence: CASSGPIGETQYF. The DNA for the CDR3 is TGTGCCAGCAGTGGCCCGATCGGAGAGACCCAGTACTTC. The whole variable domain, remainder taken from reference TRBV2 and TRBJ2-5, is EPEVTQTPSHQVTQMGQEVILRCVPISNHLYFYWYRQILGQKVEFLVSFYNNEISEKSEIFDDQFSVERPDGSNFTLKIRSTKLEDSAMYFCASSGPIGETQYFGPGTRLLVL.

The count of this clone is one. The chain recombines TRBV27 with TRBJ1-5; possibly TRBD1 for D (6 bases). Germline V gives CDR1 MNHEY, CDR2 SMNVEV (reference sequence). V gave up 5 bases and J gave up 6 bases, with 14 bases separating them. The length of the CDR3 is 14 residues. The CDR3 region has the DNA TGTGCCAGCAGTCAATACAGGGTGGCTCAGCCCCAGCATTTT. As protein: CASSQYRVAQPQHF.

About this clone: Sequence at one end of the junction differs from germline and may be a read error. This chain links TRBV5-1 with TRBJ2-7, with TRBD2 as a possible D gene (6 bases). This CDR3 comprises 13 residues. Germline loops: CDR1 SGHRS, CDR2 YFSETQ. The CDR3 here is CASRGKWGETWHF. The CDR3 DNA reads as TGCGCCAGCAGGGGGAAATGGGGGGAAACCTGGCACTTC.

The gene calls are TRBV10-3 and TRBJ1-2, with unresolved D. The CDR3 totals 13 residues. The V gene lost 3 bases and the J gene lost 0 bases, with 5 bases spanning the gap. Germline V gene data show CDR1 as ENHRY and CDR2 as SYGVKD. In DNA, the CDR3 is TGTGCCATCAGTGAACTTACTAACTATGGCTACACCTTC. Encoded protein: CAISELTNYGYTF.

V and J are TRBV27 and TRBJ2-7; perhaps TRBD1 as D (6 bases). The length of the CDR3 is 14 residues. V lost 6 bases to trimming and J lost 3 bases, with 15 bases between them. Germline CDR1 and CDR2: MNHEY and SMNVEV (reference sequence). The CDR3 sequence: CASRDSPRDYEQYF. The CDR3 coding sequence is TGTGCCAGCAGGGACAGTCCCCGGGACTACGAGCAGTACTTC.

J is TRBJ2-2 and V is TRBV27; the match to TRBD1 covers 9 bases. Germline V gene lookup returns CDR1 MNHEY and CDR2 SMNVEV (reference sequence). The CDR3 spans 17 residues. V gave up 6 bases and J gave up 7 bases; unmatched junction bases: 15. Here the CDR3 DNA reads TGTGCCAGCAGCACTCTTCGGGACAGGGTTTTCCACGGGGAGCTGTTTTTT. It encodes CASSTLRDRVFHGELFF.

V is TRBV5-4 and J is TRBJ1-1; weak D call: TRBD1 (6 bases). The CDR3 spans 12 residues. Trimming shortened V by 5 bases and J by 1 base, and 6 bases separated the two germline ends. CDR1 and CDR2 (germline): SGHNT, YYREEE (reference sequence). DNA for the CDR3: TGTGCCAGCAGACAGGGGAACACTGAAGCTTTCTTT. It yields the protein CASRQGNTEAFF.

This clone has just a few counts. Here the CDR3 DNA reads TGTGCCAGCAGCCCCCGAGGGGGTAGCTCAAATACGCAGTATTTT. This translates into CASSPRGGSSNTQYF. The rearrangement links TRBV7-3 to TRBJ2-3, with a tentative D call TRBD1 (6 bases). Trimming took off 5 bases at V and 7 bases at J, with 19 bases between the two ends. The CDR3 length is 15 residues. Germline-derived CDR1 and CDR2 are SGHTA and FQGTGA.

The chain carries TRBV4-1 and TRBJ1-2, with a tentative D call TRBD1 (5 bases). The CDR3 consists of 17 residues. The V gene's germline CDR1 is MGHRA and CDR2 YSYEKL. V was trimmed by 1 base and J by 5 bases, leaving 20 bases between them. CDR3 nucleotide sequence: TGCGCCAGCAGCCAAGTACCTGGTGTAGGGGTCAGGTATGGCTACACCTTC. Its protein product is CASSQVPGVGVRYGYTF.

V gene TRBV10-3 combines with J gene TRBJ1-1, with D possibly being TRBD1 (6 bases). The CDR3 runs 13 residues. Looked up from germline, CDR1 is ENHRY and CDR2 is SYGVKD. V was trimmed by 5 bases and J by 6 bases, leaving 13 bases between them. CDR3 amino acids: CAISFYRDAEAFF. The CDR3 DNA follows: TGTGCCATCAGTTTCTACAGGGACGCTGAAGCTTTCTTT.

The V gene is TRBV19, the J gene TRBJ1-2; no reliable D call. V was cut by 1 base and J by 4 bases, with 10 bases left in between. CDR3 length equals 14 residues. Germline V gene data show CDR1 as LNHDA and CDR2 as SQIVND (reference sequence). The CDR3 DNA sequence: TGTGCCAGTAGTATAGCCTTGAGGAGCTATGGCTACACCTTC. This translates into CASSIALRSYGYTF.

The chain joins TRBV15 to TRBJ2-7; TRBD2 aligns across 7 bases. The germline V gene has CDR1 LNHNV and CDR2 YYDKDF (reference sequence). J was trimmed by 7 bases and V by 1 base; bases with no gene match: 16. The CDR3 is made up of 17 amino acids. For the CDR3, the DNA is TGTGCCACCAGCAGAGGTCCCCCAGGGACTAAACCTTGGGAGCAGTACTTC. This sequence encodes CATSRGPPGTKPWEQYF.

The CDR3 region is CASRSTDRGGGYTF. The CDR3 DNA sequence: TGTGCCAGCAGATCTACGGACAGGGGAGGTGGCTACACCTTC. The rearrangement joins TRBV2 to TRBJ1-2, with 9 bases lining up with TRBD1. Germline V gives CDR1 SNHLY, CDR2 FYNNEI. This CDR3 is built from 14 residues. With 6 bases clipped from V and 7 bases from J, the junction kept 9 bases outside the gene matches.

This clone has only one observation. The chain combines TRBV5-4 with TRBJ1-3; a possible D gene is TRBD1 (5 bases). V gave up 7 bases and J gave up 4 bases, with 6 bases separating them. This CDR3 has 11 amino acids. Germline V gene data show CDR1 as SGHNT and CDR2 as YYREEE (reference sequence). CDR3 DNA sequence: TGTGCCAGCCGACAGGGAAACACCATATATTTT. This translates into CASRQGNTIYF.

The CDR3 here is CASLRDRAETQYF. In DNA, the CDR3 is TGTGCCAGTCTGAGGGACAGGGCAGAGACCCAGTACTTC. This rearrangement joins TRBV6-1 to TRBJ2-5, with 9 bases that match TRBD1. Germline V CDR1 and CDR2: MNHNS, SASEGT. The V and J ends lost 9 bases and 4 bases, in that order; junction bases with no gene match: 6. The CDR3 extends over 13 amino acids.

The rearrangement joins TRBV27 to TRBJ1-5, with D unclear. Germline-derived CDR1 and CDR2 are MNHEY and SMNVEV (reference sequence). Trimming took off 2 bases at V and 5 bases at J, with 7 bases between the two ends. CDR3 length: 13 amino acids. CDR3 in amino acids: CASSLLGDQPQHF. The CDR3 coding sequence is TGTGCCAGCAGTTTACTCGGGGATCAGCCCCAGCATTTT.

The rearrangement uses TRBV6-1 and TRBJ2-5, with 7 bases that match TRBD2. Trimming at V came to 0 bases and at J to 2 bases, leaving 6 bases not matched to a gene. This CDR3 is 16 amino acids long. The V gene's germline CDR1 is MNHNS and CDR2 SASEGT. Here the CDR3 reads CASSEAIAGAQETQYF. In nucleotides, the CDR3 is TGTGCCAGCAGTGAAGCTATAGCGGGTGCGCAAGAGACCCAGTACTTC.

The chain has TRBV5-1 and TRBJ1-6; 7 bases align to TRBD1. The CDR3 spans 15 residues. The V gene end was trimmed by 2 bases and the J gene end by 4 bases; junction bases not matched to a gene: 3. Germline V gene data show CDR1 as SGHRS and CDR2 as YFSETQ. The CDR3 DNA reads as TGCGCCAGCAGCTTAACAGGGGCTTATAATTCACCCCTCCACTTT. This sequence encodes CASSLTGAYNSPLHF.